What follows are 25 T cell receptor beta chains derived from one specimen sequenced in a study of blood T cell repertoires in COVID-19. Repertoires were generated with immunoSEQ multiplex PCR, while TCRdb's copy carries only in-frame clones and drops some. This table holds hundreds of thousands of clones, approximately 88% found once. Sequenced sample: peripheral blood. Receptors originate from a woman aged 45-65 years with active or convalescent COVID-19.

This chain uses TRBV9 with TRBJ2-1, with 7 bases identical to TRBD2. Per germline, CDR1 SGDLS and CDR2 YYNGEE. This CDR3 has 15 residues. V shed 4 bases, J shed 2 bases, and the junction held 6 bases outside the gene matches. The DNA of the CDR3 is TGTGCCAGCAGCTATACTAGCGCCCCCTACAATGAGCAGTTCTTC. It yields the protein CASSYTSAPYNEQFF.

CDR3 in amino acids: CASSQTRQGGSTEAFF. DNA for the CDR3: TGTGCCAGCAGCCAAACCCGACAGGGCGGAAGCACTGAAGCTTTCTTT. J is TRBJ1-1 and V is TRBV4-2; the match to TRBD1 covers 7 bases. CDR1 LGHNA and CDR2 YNFKEQ come from the germline V gene. This CDR3 contains 16 residues. The V and J ends lost 2 bases and 4 bases, in that order; junction bases with no gene match: 10.

The CDR3 DNA reads as TGTGCCAGCAGCCATTTAGGGGCGAACTATGGCTACACCTTC. Amino acids: CASSHLGANYGYTF. The chain combines TRBV3-1 (or the pseudogene TRBV3-2) with TRBJ1-2; weak D call: TRBD1 (5 bases). Germline loops: CDR1 LGHDT, CDR2 YNNKEL (reference sequence). V dropped 3 bases and J dropped 2 bases, with 10 bases sitting between them. CDR3 size: 14 residues.

The chain uses TRBV7-2 and TRBJ2-7, with 7 bases aligning to TRBD1. V shed 1 base and J 5 bases; nucleotides not matched to a gene: 8. The CDR3 sequence is 15 residues long. Germline V gives CDR1 SGHTA, CDR2 FQGNSA. Here the CDR3 DNA reads TGTGCCAGCAGCTTAGAGATGACAGGGATGCACGAGCAGTACTTC. Residues: CASSLEMTGMHEQYF.

This chain uses TRBV7-8 with TRBJ1-3; D gene unclear. The germline V and J ends were trimmed by 0 bases and 0 bases, with 6 bases remaining between them. This CDR3 is built from 15 residues. The germline CDR1 and CDR2 sequences are SGHVS and FQNEAQ. CDR3 sequence (DNA): TGTGCCAGCAGCTTAGCGGCCCTCTCTGGAAACACCATATATTTT. Protein: CASSLAALSGNTIYF.

The rearrangement links TRBV28 to TRBJ1-2; 7 bases fit TRBD1. This CDR3 has 13 residues. Trimming removed 6 bases from V and 4 bases from J; junction bases left unmatched: 5. CDR1 and CDR2 (germline): MDHEN, SYDVKM. CDR3 amino acids: CASRRQGAYGYTF. CDR3 DNA: TGTGCCAGCAGGCGACAGGGCGCCTATGGCTACACCTTC.

The CDR3 is CASSLLAGVGNEQFF. Here the CDR3 DNA reads TGCGCCAGCAGCTTACTAGCGGGAGTTGGCAATGAGCAGTTCTTC. The chain combines TRBV5-1 with TRBJ2-1; 11 nucleotides match TRBD2. This CDR3 has 15 residues. Germline assignment: CDR1 SGHRS and CDR2 YFSETQ. V lost 2 bases and J lost 6; bases outside the gene matches: 4.

The rearrangement uses TRBV7-8 and TRBJ2-3; tentatively, D is TRBD2 (7 bases). V lost 1 base and J 14 bases, leaving 25 bases between the germline ends. The CDR3 has 16 amino acids. Germline CDR1 and CDR2: SGHVS and FQNEAQ. DNA of the CDR3: TGTGCCAGCAGCTTAGGGGAGGGGGGCCTTCTCCTCGCCAGGTATTTT. Residues: CASSLGEGGLLLARYF. Variable domain in full (rest from reference TRBV7-8 and TRBJ2-3): GAGVSQSPRYKVAKRGQDVALRCDPISGHVSLFWYQQALGQGPEFLTYFQNEAQLDKSGLPSDRFFAERPEGSVSTLKIQRTQQEDSAVYLCASSLGEGGLLLARYFGPGTRLTVL.

In this sample, this clone turned up once. The sample contains more than one DNA sequence encoding this CDR3. The chain couples TRBV3-1 (or the pseudogene TRBV3-2) to TRBJ2-7; perhaps TRBD1 as D (5 bases). Trimming left V 2 bases short and J 4 bases short, with 9 bases between. From germline, CDR1 is LGHDT and CDR2 YNNKEL (reference sequence). The CDR3 is made up of 13 amino acids. CDR3 coding DNA: TGTGCCAGCAGCCAACCGTCAGGGTACGAGCAGTACTTC. Its protein is CASSQPSGYEQYF.

In this sample, this clone turned up once. The J gene is TRBJ1-1, the V gene TRBV10-3, with TRBD1 matching over 9 bases. CDR3 length: 15 amino acids. CDR1 and CDR2 (germline): ENHRY, SYGVKD. Trimming removed 7 bases from V and 6 bases from J; junction bases left unmatched: 12. The CDR3 nucleotides read TGTGCCATCACCTCAGGACAGGGGACCCTCTCTGAAGCTTTCTTT. This codes for CAITSGQGTLSEAFF.

The chain couples TRBV19 to TRBJ1-6; 10 bases are a match to TRBD1. This CDR3 is 16 amino acids long. Germline assignment: CDR1 LNHDA and CDR2 SQIVND (reference sequence). V was clipped by 3 bases and J by 5 bases; unmatched bases: 4. CDR3 coding DNA: TGTGCCAGTAGTATGAGGACAGGGGGTGATAATTCACCCCTCCACTTT. Encoded protein: CASSMRTGGDNSPLHF.

The J gene is TRBJ1-6, the V gene TRBV5-1; possible D gene TRBD1, 5 bases. CDR1 and CDR2 from the germline V gene are SGHRS and YFSETQ. The CDR3 contains 14 residues. Trimming stripped 4 bases from V and 6 bases from J, with 11 bases between. The CDR3 DNA follows: TGCGCCAGCAGCGAACAGGACGGTAATTCACCCCTCCACTTT. It is translated as CASSEQDGNSPLHF.

The rearrangement joins TRBV2 to TRBJ2-1, with TRBD2 matching over 8 bases. The CDR3 loop spans 16 amino acids. In germline, CDR1 is SNHLY, CDR2 FYNNEI. V dropped 1 base and J dropped 1; count of bases not matched to a gene: 3. The CDR3 coding sequence is TGTGCCAGCAGTGAAGTGACTAGCGCATCCTACAATGAGCAGTTCTTC. This sequence encodes CASSEVTSASYNEQFF.

V gene TRBV19 combines with J gene TRBJ2-2, with D perhaps TRBD2 (5 bases). CDR3 size: 15 residues. With 6 bases removed from V and 4 bases from J, the gap between germline ends came to 15 bases. The germline V gene encodes CDR1 LNHDA and CDR2 SQIVND (reference sequence). The CDR3 sequence is CASSLGSGLTGELFF. The CDR3 DNA follows: TGTGCCAGTAGCTTAGGGAGCGGACTCACCGGGGAGCTGTTTTTT.

CDR3 loop: CASSLGWTGLSYEQYF. For the CDR3, the DNA is TGTGCCAGCAGCTTAGGATGGACAGGGTTGTCCTACGAGCAGTACTTC. V usage is TRBV7-9 and J usage is TRBJ2-7, with TRBD1 matching 8 bases. V lost 1 base and J lost 1; bases outside the gene matches: 6. CDR3 length: 16 amino acids. The V gene's germline CDR1 is SEHNR and CDR2 FQNEAQ (reference sequence).

The CDR3 DNA sequence: TGTGCCAGCAGCCCGGGGGGCGAAGATACGCAGTATTTT. Its protein product is CASSPGGEDTQYF. The gene calls are TRBV5-4 and TRBJ2-3; perhaps TRBD2 as D (7 bases). The CDR3 is 13 amino acids. V lost 4 bases and J lost 5, with 11 bases in between. Looked up from germline, CDR1 is SGHNT and CDR2 is YYREEE (reference sequence).

The chain couples TRBV30 to TRBJ1-1; D is uncertain. This CDR3 has 12 residues. Trimming shortened V by 0 bases and J by 11 bases, and 13 bases separated the two germline ends. Per germline, CDR1 GTSNPN and CDR2 SVGIG (reference sequence). Written as DNA, the CDR3 is TGTGCCTGGAGTGTACTGGCTGGGGAGGCTTTCTTT. Encoded protein: CAWSVLAGEAFF.

The V gene is TRBV10-2, the J gene TRBJ1-5; D uncertain. The CDR3 is made up of 13 amino acids. Germline CDR1 WSHSY, CDR2 SAAADI. Deletions cut 3 bases from V and 8 bases from J, with 11 bases between. Here the CDR3 reads CASSDRAGEPQHF. CDR3 nucleotide sequence: TGCGCCAGCAGTGATAGGGCGGGAGAGCCCCAGCATTTT.

The CDR3, as DNA: TGTGCCAGCAGCCAAATTTTTCAAAATCAGCCCCAGCATTTT. It translates to CASSQIFQNQPQHF. V is TRBV3-1 (or the pseudogene TRBV3-2) and J is TRBJ1-5, with D unclear. V gave up 2 bases and J gave up 4 bases, with 9 bases separating them. CDR1 and CDR2 from the germline V gene are LGHDT and YNNKEL (reference sequence). The CDR3 has 14 residues.

The chain uses TRBV2 and TRBJ2-7, with a possible D match to TRBD2 (5 bases). The V gene's germline CDR1 is SNHLY and CDR2 FYNNEI. The CDR3 contains 15 residues. V lost 1 base to trimming and J lost 2 bases, with 12 bases between them. The CDR3 DNA follows: TGTGCCAGCAGTGAAGTGGGGAAGAGGGCCTACGAGCAGTACTTC. Residues: CASSEVGKRAYEQYF.

The chain is built from TRBV19 and TRBJ1-6, with a tentative D call TRBD1 (6 bases). Trimming removed 4 bases from V and 12 bases from J, with 19 bases in between. Germline values: CDR1 LNHDA, CDR2 SQIVND (reference sequence). The CDR3 runs to 15 residues. Here the CDR3 DNA reads TGTGCCAGTAGTAGGGACAATCGGCGATGGGGACCCCTCCACTTT. Amino acids: CASSRDNRRWGPLHF.

V gene TRBV28 combines with J gene TRBJ2-6, with a possible D match to TRBD2 (5 bases). Trimming shortened V by 10 bases and J by 0 bases, and 16 bases separated the two germline ends. The CDR3 has 16 residues. Germline CDR1 reads MDHEN; CDR2 reads SYDVKM. CDR3 bases: TGTGCCACCTGGGGAGACCTTTCCTCTGGGGCCAACGTCCTGACTTTC. This sequence encodes CATWGDLSSGANVLTF. Filled out from reference TRBV28 and TRBJ2-6, the complete variable domain reads DVKVTQSSRYLVKRTGEKVFLECVQDMDHENMFWYRQDPGLGLRLIYFSYDVKMKEKGDIPEGYSVSREKKERFSLILESASTNQTSMYLCATWGDLSSGANVLTFGAGSRLTVL.

This chain connects TRBV10-3 to TRBJ2-1; TRBD2 matches at 14 bases. The CDR3 length is 16 residues. Germline lookup yields CDR1 ENHRY and CDR2 SYGVKD. The V gene end was trimmed by 6 bases and the J gene end by 4 bases; junction bases not matched to a gene: 5. The CDR3: CAIRGTSGSGYNEQFF. The CDR3, as DNA: TGTGCCATCAGAGGGACTAGCGGGAGTGGGTACAATGAGCAGTTCTTC.

This chain joins TRBV18 and TRBJ1-1; 10 nucleotides line up with TRBD1. Germline V gene lookup returns CDR1 KGHSH and CDR2 LQKENI. With V trimmed by 3 bases and J by 4 bases, 20 bases remained unmatched. The CDR3 has 20 amino acids. CDR3: CASSPQSWTGGVASATEAFF. The CDR3 nucleotides read TGTGCCAGCTCACCCCAATCATGGACAGGGGGGGTCGCGTCGGCCACTGAAGCTTTCTTT.

The V call is TRBV5-1, the J call TRBJ1-3; 8 bases match TRBD1. Germline assignment: CDR1 SGHRS and CDR2 YFSETQ. V dropped 0 bases and J dropped 2; count of bases not matched to a gene: 13. The CDR3 contains 19 residues. For the CDR3, the DNA is TGCGCCAGCAGCTTGGGGTGGGACAGGATCTCAGGAGCTGGAAACACCATATATTTT. Translated, it gives CASSLGWDRISGAGNTIYF.